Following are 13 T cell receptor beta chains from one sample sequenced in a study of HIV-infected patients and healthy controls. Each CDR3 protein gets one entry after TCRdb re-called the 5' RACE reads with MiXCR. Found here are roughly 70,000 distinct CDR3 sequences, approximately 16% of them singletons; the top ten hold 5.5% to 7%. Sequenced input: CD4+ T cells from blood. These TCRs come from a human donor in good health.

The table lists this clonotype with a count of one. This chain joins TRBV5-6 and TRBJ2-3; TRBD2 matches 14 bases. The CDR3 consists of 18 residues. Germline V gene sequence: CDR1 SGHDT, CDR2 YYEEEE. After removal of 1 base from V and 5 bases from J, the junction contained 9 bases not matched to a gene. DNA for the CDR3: TGTGCCAGCAGCTTGTTTGGGACTAGCGGGAGAAGGAAAGATACGCAGTATTTT. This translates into CASSLFGTSGRRKDTQYF.

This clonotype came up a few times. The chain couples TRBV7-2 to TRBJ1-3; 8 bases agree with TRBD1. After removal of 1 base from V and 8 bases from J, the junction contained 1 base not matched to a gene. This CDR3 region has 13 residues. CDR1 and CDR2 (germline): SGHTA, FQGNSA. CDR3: CASSLDRGDTIYF. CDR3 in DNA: TGTGCCAGCAGCTTAGACAGGGGGGACACCATATATTTT.

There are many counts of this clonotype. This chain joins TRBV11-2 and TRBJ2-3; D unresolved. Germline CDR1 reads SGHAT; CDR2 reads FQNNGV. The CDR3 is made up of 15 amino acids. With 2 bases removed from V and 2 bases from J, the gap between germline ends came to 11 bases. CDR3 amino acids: CASSLWYADTDTQYF. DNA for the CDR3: TGTGCCAGCAGCTTATGGTACGCAGACACAGATACGCAGTATTTT.

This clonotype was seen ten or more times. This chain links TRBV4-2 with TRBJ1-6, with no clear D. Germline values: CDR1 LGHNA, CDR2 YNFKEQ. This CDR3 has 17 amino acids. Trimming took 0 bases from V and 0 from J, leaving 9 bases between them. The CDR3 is CASSQEMRSSYNSPLHF. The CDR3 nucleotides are TGTGCCAGCAGCCAAGAGATGCGGAGCTCCTATAATTCACCCCTCCACTTT.

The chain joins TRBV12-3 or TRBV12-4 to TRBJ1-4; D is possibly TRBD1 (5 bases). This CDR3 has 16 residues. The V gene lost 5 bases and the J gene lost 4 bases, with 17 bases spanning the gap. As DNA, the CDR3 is TGTGCCAGCAGTACCTGGGTGGGGCGGATTAATGAAAAACTGTTTTTT. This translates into CASSTWVGRINEKLFF.

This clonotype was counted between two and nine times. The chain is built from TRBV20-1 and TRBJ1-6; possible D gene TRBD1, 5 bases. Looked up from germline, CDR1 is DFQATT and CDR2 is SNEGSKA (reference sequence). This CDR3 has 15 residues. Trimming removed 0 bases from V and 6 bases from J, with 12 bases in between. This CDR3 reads CSARDWGYGNSPLHF. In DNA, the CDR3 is TGCAGTGCTAGAGATTGGGGGTATGGTAATTCACCCCTCCACTTT.

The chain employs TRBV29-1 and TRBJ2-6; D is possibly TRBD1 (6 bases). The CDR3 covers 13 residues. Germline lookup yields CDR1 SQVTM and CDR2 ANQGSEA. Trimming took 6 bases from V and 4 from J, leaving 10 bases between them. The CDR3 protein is CSVRGAGANVLTF. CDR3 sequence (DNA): TGCAGCGTCAGGGGCGCCGGGGCCAACGTCCTGACTTTC. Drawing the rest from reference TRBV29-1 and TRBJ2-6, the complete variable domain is SAVISQKPSRDICQRGTSLTIQCQVDSQVTMMFWYRQQPGQSLTLIATANQGSEATYESGFVIDKFPISRPNLTFSTLTVSNMSPEDSSIYLCSVRGAGANVLTFGAGSRLTVL.

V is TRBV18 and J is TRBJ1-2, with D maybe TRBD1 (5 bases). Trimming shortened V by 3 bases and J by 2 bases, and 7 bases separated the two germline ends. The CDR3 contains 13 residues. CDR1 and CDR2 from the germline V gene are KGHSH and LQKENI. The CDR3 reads CASSPAGNYGYTF. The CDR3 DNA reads TGTGCCAGCTCACCCGCAGGGAACTATGGCTACACCTTC.

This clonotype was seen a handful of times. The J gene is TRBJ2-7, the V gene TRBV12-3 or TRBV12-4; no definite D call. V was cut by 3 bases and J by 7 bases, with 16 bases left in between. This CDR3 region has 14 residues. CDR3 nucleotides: TGTGCCAGCAGTTTCTTACAGAAGCCTTTGGAGCAGTACTTC. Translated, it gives CASSFLQKPLEQYF.

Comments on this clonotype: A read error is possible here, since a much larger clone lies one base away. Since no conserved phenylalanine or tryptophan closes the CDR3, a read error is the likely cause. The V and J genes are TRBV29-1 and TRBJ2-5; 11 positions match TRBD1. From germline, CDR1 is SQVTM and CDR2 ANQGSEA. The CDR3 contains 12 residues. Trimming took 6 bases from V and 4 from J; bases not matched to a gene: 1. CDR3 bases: TGCAGCGTAGGACAGGGGGCAGAGACCCAGTACTAC. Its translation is CSVGQGAETQYY.

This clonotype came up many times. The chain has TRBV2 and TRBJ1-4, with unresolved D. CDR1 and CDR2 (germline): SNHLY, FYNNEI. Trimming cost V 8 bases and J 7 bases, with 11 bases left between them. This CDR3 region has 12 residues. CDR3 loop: CASVNFVEKLFF. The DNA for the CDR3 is TGTGCCAGCGTGAATTTTGTTGAAAAACTGTTTTTT.

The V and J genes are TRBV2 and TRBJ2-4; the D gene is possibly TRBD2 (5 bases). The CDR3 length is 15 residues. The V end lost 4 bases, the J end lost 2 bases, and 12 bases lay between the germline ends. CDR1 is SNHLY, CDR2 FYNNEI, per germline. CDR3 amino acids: CASSVARASKNIQYF. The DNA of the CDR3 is TGTGCCAGCAGTGTTGCGAGGGCTTCCAAAAACATTCAGTACTTC. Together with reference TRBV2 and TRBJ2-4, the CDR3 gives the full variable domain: EPEVTQTPSHQVTQMGQEVILRCVPISNHLYFYWYRQILGQKVEFLVSFYNNEISEKSEIFDDQFSVERPDGSNFTLKIRSTKLEDSAMYFCASSVARASKNIQYFGAGTRLSVL.

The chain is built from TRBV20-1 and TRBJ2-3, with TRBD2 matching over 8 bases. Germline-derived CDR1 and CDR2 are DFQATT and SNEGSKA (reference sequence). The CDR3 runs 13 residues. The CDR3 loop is CGGGAGGTDTQYF. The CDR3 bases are TGCGGTGGCGGAGCGGGGGGCACAGATACGCAGTATTTT.